This T cell receptor beta chain came from a study of Ad26.COV2.S vaccination and SARS-CoV-2 variants. As for the study in general: Intramuscular Ad26.COV2.S at 5x10^10 or 1x10^11 viral particles. Study outcomes and limitations: Analyses that measured TCR breadth and depth may have underestimated total T cell responses.

Data came from immunoSEQ multiplex PCR; TCRdb stores just in-frame clones and leaves some out. The table lists roughly 700,000 clones, roughly 90% of them singletons, with approximately 1.5% in the top ten. Treatment defined: 15 to 20 received Ad26.COV2.S at low or high dose, single or two shots; roughly five received placebo; per-sample allocation not given. On day 63 after the first injection, vaccine and placebo recipients gave samples. An adult aged 18-55 years in Boston served as the donor. Ad26.COV2.S expressed prefusion-stabilized spike from the original Wuhan strain. J was trimmed by 4 bases and V by 1 base; bases with no gene match: 5. The germline gives CDR1 LGHDT, CDR2 YNNKEL (reference sequence). CDR3 length equals 16 residues. Comment on this clone: Its target is unknown.

This sequence originates from a person between 18 and 65 years old who received the Ad26.COV2.S COVID-19 vaccine or a placebo. The V and J genes are TRBV3-1 (or the pseudogene TRBV3-2) and TRBJ2-5; 11 nucleotides line up with TRBD2. Sequencing used peripheral blood, obtained in a trial of Ad26.COV2.S vaccine versus placebo. CDR3 region: CASSQVLLAGGETQYF. DNA for the CDR3: TGTGCCAGCAGCCAAGTACTCCTAGCGGGAGGAGAGACCCAGTACTTC.